Described below is a single T cell receptor (beta chain) sequence and its context. Germline-derived CDR1 and CDR2 are SGHTA and FQGTGA. The V segment lost 0 bases and the J segment 2 bases; nucleotides outside the gene matches: 7. The CDR3 length is 17 residues. Reverse transcription of all isolated RNA meant that expressed TCRB transcripts were sequenced. Sequencing used immunoSEQ multiplex PCR; TCRdb keeps in-frame clones, though not all of them. The table lists 450,000 or so clones, roughly 10% of them singletons. This sample was included in a study of beta chain features in type 1 diabetes. Study-level background: The patients were much like the healthy donors in age, gender and cell yields.

The sample consisted of naive CD4+ T cells from blood. The chain recombines TRBV7-3 with TRBJ2-5; 9 bases map to TRBD1. This clonotype originated in a woman aged 18-29 years in good health. The DNA of the CDR3 is TGTGCCAGCAGCTTAACTCCGGGACAGGGTTTGCAAGAGACCCAGTACTTC. This gives the protein CASSLTPGQGLQETQYF.